This T cell receptor (beta chain) was documented in a study of monozygotic twins with inflammatory bowel disease. This CDR3 spans 11 amino acids. Using eight separate reactions per sample, the authors generated cDNA. The template switching step added UMIs that contained a 6-nucleotide sample barcode. TCRalpha and TCRbeta cDNA went through two nested PCRs of approximately 16 and 10 cycles. TCRdb derives one entry per CDR3 protein from the 5' RACE reads, leaving out DNA. Its clone listing holds hundreds of thousands of distinct CDR3 sequences. Sequencing was done on a sample of blood. This clonotype was obtained from a human donor with ulcerative colitis or Crohn's disease, or a healthy co-twin of an affected twin (not recorded which). The chain is built from TRBV12-3 or TRBV12-4 and TRBJ2-1; TCRdb's assignment of TRBD1 cannot be checked, as there is no DNA. CDR3: CASTRRGEGFF.